The clone carrying this T cell receptor beta chain was counted once. Sample-barcoded 5' priming and a J-beta primer mix drove a second PCR of roughly 6 to 12 cycles. TCRdb itself ran the 5' RACE reads through MiXCR, one entry per CDR3 protein. The table shows hundreds of thousands of distinct CDR3 sequences, with under 80% occurring only once. The sample is drawn from a study of blood T cells in healthy people across ages. The wider study: About one barcoded beta molecule was captured per two T cells (by template switching).

Germline assignment: CDR1 LGHDT and CDR2 YNNKEL (reference sequence). Trimming took off 0 bases at V and 9 bases at J, with 12 bases between the two ends. CDR3 length: 14 amino acids. The source is a man aged 25 to 40 in good health. This rearrangement joins TRBV3-1 to TRBJ2-1, with D tentatively TRBD2 (6 bases). Input material: blood. CDR3 coding DNA: TGTGCCAGCAGCCAAGACAGCCTGCGGGGTGAGCAGTTCTTC. Its protein product is CASSQDSLRGEQFF.